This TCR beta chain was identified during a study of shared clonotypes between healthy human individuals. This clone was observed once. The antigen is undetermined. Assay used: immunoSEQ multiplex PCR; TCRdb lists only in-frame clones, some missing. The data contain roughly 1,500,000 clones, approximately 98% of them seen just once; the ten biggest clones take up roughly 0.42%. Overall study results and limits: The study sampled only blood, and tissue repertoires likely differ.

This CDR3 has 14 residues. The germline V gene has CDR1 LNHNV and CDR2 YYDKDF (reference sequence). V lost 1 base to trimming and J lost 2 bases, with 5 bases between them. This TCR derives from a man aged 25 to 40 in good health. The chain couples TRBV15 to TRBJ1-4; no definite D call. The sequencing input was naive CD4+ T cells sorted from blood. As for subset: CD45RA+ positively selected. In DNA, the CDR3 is TGTGCCACCAGCAGAGCACAGACTAATGAAAAACTGTTTTTT. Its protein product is CATSRAQTNEKLFF.